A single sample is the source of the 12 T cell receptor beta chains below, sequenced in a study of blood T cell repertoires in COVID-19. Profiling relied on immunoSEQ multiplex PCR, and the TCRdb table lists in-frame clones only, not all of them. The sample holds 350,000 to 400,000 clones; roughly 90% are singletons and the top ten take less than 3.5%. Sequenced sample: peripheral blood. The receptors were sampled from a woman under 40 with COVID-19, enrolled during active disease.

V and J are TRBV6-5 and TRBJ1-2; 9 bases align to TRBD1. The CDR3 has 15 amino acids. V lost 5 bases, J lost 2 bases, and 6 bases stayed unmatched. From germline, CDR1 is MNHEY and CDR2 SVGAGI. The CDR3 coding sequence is TGTGCCAGCAGTCGGACCGGGACAGGGAACTATGGCTACACCTTC. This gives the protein CASSRTGTGNYGYTF.

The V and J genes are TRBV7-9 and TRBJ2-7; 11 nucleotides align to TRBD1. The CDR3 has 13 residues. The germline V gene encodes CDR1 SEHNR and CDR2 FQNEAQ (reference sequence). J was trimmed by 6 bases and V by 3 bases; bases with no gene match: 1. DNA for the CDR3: TGTGCCAGCAGCTTCGGGACAGGGGGCGAGCAGTACTTC. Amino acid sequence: CASSFGTGGEQYF. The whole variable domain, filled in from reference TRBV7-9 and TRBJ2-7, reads DTGVSQNPRHKITKRGQNVTFRCDPISEHNRLYWYRQTLGQGPEFLTYFQNEAQLEKSRLLSDRFSAERPKGSFSTLEIQRTEQGDSAMYLCASSFGTGGEQYFGPGTRLTVT.

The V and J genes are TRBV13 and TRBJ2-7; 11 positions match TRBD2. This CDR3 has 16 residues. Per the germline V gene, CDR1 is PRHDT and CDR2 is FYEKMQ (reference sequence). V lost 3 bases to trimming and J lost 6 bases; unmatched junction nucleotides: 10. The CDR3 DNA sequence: TGTGCCAGCAGCTTTTATTTAGCGGGAGGGGGGGCCGAGCAGTACGTC. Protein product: CASSFYLAGGGAEQYV.

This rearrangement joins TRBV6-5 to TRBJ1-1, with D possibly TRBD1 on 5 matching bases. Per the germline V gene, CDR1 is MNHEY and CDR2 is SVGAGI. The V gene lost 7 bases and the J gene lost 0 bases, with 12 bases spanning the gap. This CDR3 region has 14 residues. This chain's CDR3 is CASKGGAVNTEAFF. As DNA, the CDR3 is TGTGCCAGCAAGGGCGGGGCAGTGAACACTGAAGCTTTCTTT.

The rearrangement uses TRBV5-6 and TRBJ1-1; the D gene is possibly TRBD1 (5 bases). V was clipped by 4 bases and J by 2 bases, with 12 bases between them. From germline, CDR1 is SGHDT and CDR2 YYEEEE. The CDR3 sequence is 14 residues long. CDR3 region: CASSRRGVNTEAFF. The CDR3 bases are TGTGCCAGCAGCCGGCGGGGCGTAAACACTGAAGCTTTCTTT.

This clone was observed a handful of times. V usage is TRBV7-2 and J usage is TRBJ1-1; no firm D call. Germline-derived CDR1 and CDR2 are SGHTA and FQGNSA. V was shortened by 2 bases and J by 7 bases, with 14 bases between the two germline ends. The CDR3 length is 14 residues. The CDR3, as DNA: TGTGCCAGCAGCTTAATCCCGGCCGACAATGAAGCTTTCTTT. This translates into CASSLIPADNEAFF.

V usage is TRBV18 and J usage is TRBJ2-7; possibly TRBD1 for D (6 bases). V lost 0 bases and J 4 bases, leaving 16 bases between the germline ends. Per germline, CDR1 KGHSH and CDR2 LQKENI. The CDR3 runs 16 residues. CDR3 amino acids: CASSPPLADRRYEQYF. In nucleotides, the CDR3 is TGTGCCAGCTCACCACCGCTCGCGGACAGACGTTACGAGCAGTACTTC.

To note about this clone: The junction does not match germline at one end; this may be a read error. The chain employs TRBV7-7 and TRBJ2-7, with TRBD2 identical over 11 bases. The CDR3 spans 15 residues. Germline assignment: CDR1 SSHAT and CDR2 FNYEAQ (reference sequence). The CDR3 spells CASSLLTSGVGEQYF. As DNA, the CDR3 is TGTGCTAGCAGCTTATTGACTAGCGGGGTGGGTGAGCAGTACTTC.

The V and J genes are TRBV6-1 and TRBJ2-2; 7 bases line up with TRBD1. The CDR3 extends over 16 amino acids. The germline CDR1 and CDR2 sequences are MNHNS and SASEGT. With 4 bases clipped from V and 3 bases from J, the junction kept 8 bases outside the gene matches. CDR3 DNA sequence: TGTGCCAGCAGTGCATTCACAGGGGTGGACACCGGGGAGCTGTTTTTT. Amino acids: CASSAFTGVDTGELFF.

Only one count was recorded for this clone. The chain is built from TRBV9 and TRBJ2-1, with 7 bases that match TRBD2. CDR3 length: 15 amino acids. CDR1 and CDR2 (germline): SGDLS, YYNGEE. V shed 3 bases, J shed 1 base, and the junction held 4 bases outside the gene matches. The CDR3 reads CASSASGPSYNEQFF. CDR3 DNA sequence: TGTGCCAGCAGCGCTAGCGGTCCTTCCTACAATGAGCAGTTCTTC.

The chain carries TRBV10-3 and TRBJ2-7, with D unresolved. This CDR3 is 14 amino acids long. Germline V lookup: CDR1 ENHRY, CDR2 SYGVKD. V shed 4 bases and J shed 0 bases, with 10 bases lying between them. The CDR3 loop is CAISGGSSSYEQYV. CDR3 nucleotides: TGTGCCATCAGTGGTGGGTCTAGCTCCTACGAGCAGTACGTC.

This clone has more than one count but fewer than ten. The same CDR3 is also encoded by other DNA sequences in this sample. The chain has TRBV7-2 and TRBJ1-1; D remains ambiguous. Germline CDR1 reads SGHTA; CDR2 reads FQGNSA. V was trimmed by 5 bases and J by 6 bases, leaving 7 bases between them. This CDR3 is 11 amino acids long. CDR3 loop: CASSLRAEAFF. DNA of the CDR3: TGTGCCAGCAGCCTACGAGCTGAAGCTTTCTTT.